In this sample, the clone carrying this T cell receptor beta chain turned up many times. This specimen comes from a study of T-cell reconstitution after alpha-beta-depleted transplantation in children. Losses at the gene ends were 1 base for V and 4 bases for J; bases not matched to a gene: 5. The CDR3 sequence is 15 residues long. The germline V gene encodes CDR1 LGHDT and CDR2 YNNKEL (reference sequence). TCRbeta library preparation incorporated unique molecular identifiers. TCRdb re-derived calls from the PCR reads in MiXCR, one entry per CDR3 protein. The repertoire holds about 610,000 distinct CDR3 sequences, with about 10% as singletons.

The sample was PBMCs from the stem cell graft donor, taken from the stem cell graft. V usage is TRBV3-1 and J usage is TRBJ2-3; 7 nucleotides match TRBD2. This TCR derives from a human donor who donated a stem cell graft to a child with acute myeloid leukemia. CDR3 loop: CASSQVAGAADTQYF. The CDR3 region has the DNA TGTGCCAGCAGCCAAGTCGCGGGAGCGGCAGATACGCAGTATTTT.